The 30 T cell receptor beta chains below were found in one sample sequenced in a study of T cells in localized non-small cell lung cancer (TCRdb year 2020). Libraries were built with the immunoSEQ multiplex PCR assay. Imported from immuneACCESS, the table was reduced by TCRdb to in-frame sequences with V and J called. These copies leave out some clones; in studies compared against another copy, an unresolved V gene accounts for under half, and the cause of the remainder is not known. In all, the sample holds some 82,000 clones, and 80% of those were seen once. The top ten hold over 15% of the sample. The material was PBMCs, obtained before any cancer treatment. All receptors derive from a man between 40 and 70 years old with stage II squamous cell lung carcinoma.

This clone has a handful of counts. The rearrangement joins TRBV18 to TRBJ2-3; 8 bases are a match to TRBD1. Germline lookup yields CDR1 KGHSH and CDR2 LQKENI. With V trimmed by 3 bases and J by 4 bases, 6 bases remained unmatched. There are 15 residues in the CDR3. In DNA form, the CDR3 reads TGTGCCAGCTCACCGTCCGGACAGGGTCCAGATACGCAGTATTTT. Translation: CASSPSGQGPDTQYF.

The chain couples TRBV5-5 to TRBJ1-5, with 8 nucleotides matching TRBD1. This CDR3 region has 14 residues. V shed 4 bases and J 5 bases; nucleotides not matched to a gene: 5. Germline CDR1 reads SGHKS; CDR2 reads YYEKEE (reference sequence). DNA for the CDR3: TGTGCCAGCAGCCCGGGACAGGTAGATCAGCCCCAGCATTTT. This sequence encodes CASSPGQVDQPQHF.

The chain combines TRBV28 with TRBJ1-2; 8 bases match TRBD1. Germline V gene sequence: CDR1 MDHEN, CDR2 SYDVKM. The CDR3 has 18 residues. Germline trimming cut 5 bases from V and 0 bases from J; bases unmatched to any gene: 14. This CDR3 is CASSPTALGTGANYGYTF. The CDR3 bases are TGTGCCAGCAGTCCTACGGCACTGGGGACAGGAGCTAACTATGGCTACACCTTC.

The rearrangement joins TRBV14 to TRBJ2-7; D may correspond to TRBD1 or TRBD2 (5 bases each). The CDR3 sequence is 15 residues long. V was shortened by 2 bases and J by 2 bases, with 13 bases between the two germline ends. Germline CDR1 reads SGHDN; CDR2 reads FVKESK. The CDR3 region is CASSQRGSLTYEQYF. CDR3 sequence (DNA): TGTGCCAGCAGCCAACGGGGCAGTTTGACCTACGAGCAGTACTTC.

The rearrangement links TRBV29-1 to TRBJ2-7, with TRBD1 matching 9 bases. Trimming cost V 3 bases and J 8 bases; bases outside gene matches: 11. Germline V gives CDR1 SQVTM, CDR2 ANQGSEA. The CDR3 extends over 14 amino acids. The CDR3 region has the DNA TGCAGCGTTGAGGCACAGGGGGCGCAAAGCAAGCAGTACTTC. This translates into CSVEAQGAQSKQYF.

The chain recombines TRBV2 with TRBJ2-2; 8 bases line up with TRBD1. V was pared by 8 bases and J by 6 bases, with 5 bases of the junction left unmatched. The CDR3 runs to 13 residues. Germline CDR1 SNHLY, CDR2 FYNNEI. CDR3 region: CASSLQGAGELFF. As DNA, the CDR3 is TGTGCCAGCTCTTTACAGGGGGCCGGGGAGCTGTTTTTT.

This chain links TRBV6-5 with TRBJ2-3, with unresolved D. In germline, CDR1 is MNHEY, CDR2 SVGAGI. Trimming took off 5 bases at V and 5 bases at J, with 14 bases between the two ends. CDR3 length: 14 residues. CDR3 DNA: TGTGCCAGCAGTACCTTGACCGCAAGAGATACGCAGTATTTT. Protein sequence: CASSTLTARDTQYF.

In DNA, the CDR3 is TGTGCCAGCAGCTTGGTTGAGGGGCTCGGTAATGAAAAACTGTTTTTT. The encoded protein is CASSLVEGLGNEKLFF. The rearrangement joins TRBV5-4 to TRBJ1-4, with a tentative D call TRBD1 (5 bases). Germline V gene data show CDR1 as SGHNT and CDR2 as YYREEE (reference sequence). V lost 0 bases and J lost 4, with 13 bases in between. The CDR3 loop spans 16 amino acids.

The chain joins TRBV13 to TRBJ1-1, with no clear D. This CDR3 spans 12 amino acids. Germline lookup yields CDR1 PRHDT and CDR2 FYEKMQ (reference sequence). Trimming took off 9 bases at V and 4 bases at J, with 12 bases between the two ends. This chain's CDR3 is CASRREITEAFF. The CDR3 nucleotides read TGTGCCAGTCGGAGGGAGATCACTGAAGCTTTCTTT.

The V gene is TRBV5-1, the J gene TRBJ2-5, with 12 bases fitting TRBD2. Losses at the gene ends were 4 bases for V and 5 bases for J; bases not matched to a gene: 3. Per germline, CDR1 SGHRS and CDR2 YFSETQ. This CDR3 comprises 14 residues. CDR3: CASSAGTSGETQYF. The CDR3 DNA reads TGCGCCAGCAGCGCCGGGACTAGCGGGGAGACCCAGTACTTC.

This chain connects TRBV7-9 to TRBJ1-5; D is uncertain. CDR1 SEHNR and CDR2 FQNEAQ come from the germline V gene (reference sequence). CDR3 length equals 14 residues. Trimming cost V 8 bases and J 5 bases, with 16 bases left between them. The CDR3 sequence is CASQGSHGYQPQHF. For the CDR3, the DNA is TGTGCCAGCCAAGGCTCACACGGGTATCAGCCCCAGCATTTT. The whole variable domain, remainder taken from reference TRBV7-9 and TRBJ1-5, is DTGVSQNPRHKITKRGQNVTFRCDPISEHNRLYWYRQTLGQGPEFLTYFQNEAQLEKSRLLSDRFSAERPKGSFSTLEIQRTEQGDSAMYLCASQGSHGYQPQHFGDGTRLSIL.

This chain links TRBV7-2 with TRBJ1-2; D remains ambiguous. Germline CDR1 and CDR2: SGHTA and FQGNSA. The CDR3 length is 11 residues. The V gene lost 0 bases and the J gene lost 8 bases, with 4 bases spanning the gap. The CDR3 here is CASSLAVGYTF. In DNA, the CDR3 is TGTGCCAGCAGCTTAGCGGTGGGCTACACCTTC.

The chain uses TRBV27 and TRBJ2-7; maybe TRBD1 (6 bases). CDR1 is MNHEY and CDR2 is SMNVEV in the germline V gene (reference sequence). V lost 3 bases, J lost 5 bases, and 17 bases lay in between. CDR3 length equals 15 residues. The CDR3 nucleotides read TGTGCCAGCAGTTTCCGACAGGTAGGGCGGGACGAGCAGTACTTC. It specifies CASSFRQVGRDEQYF.

The chain combines TRBV7-9 with TRBJ2-1; weak D call: TRBD2 (5 bases). Germline CDR1 SEHNR, CDR2 FQNEAQ (reference sequence). V gave up 0 bases and J gave up 9 bases, with 9 bases separating them. The CDR3 loop spans 13 amino acids. The CDR3 DNA is TGTGCCAGCAGCTTAGCCCTAGCTGGTGAGCAGTTCTTC. Translated, it gives CASSLALAGEQFF.

With respect to this clone: Additional DNA sequences in this sample encode the identical CDR3. The chain recombines TRBV5-1 with TRBJ1-4; D may be TRBD1 (6 bases). Germline loops: CDR1 SGHRS, CDR2 YFSETQ. This CDR3 spans 14 amino acids. With 0 bases removed from V and 6 bases from J, the gap between germline ends came to 9 bases. CDR3 protein: CASSLGQADEKLFF. In DNA, the CDR3 is TGCGCCAGCAGCTTGGGACAGGCGGATGAAAAACTGTTTTTT.

The gene calls are TRBV6-1 and TRBJ1-1; D might be TRBD1 (6 bases). Germline CDR1 is MNHNS and CDR2 is SASEGT. The CDR3 contains 15 residues. Trimming took off 6 bases at V and 0 bases at J, with 14 bases between the two ends. CDR3 nucleotide sequence: TGTGCCAGCAGGAAGACAGGTGCCATGAACACTGAAGCTTTCTTT. Its protein product is CASRKTGAMNTEAFF.

This chain joins TRBV6-6 and TRBJ1-5; unclear D gene. CDR1 MNHNY and CDR2 SVGAGI come from the germline V gene (reference sequence). This CDR3 spans 13 amino acids. V was pared by 3 bases and J by 4 bases, with 7 bases between. The CDR3 DNA reads as TGTGCCAGCAGTTATCGAGATAATCAGCCCCAGCATTTT. It translates to CASSYRDNQPQHF.

The J gene is TRBJ1-2, the V gene TRBV9, with D possibly matching TRBD1 (6 bases). V dropped 0 bases and J dropped 0 bases, with 9 bases sitting between them. CDR1 and CDR2 from the germline V gene are SGDLS and YYNGEE. CDR3 length: 15 residues. The CDR3 sequence is CASSVGTVANYGYTF. CDR3 nucleotide sequence: TGTGCCAGCAGCGTAGGGACAGTAGCTAACTATGGCTACACCTTC.

CDR3 loop: CASSPRTSGSGETQYF. The CDR3 bases are TGTGCCAGCAGCCCCAGGACTAGCGGGAGTGGAGAGACCCAGTACTTC. J is TRBJ2-5 and V is TRBV7-8, with 13 bases aligning to TRBD2. Germline V CDR1 and CDR2: SGHVS, FQNEAQ. Losses at the gene ends were 5 bases for V and 4 bases for J; bases not matched to a gene: 7. The CDR3 covers 16 residues.

This clone was counted between two and nine times. This chain connects TRBV7-6 to TRBJ1-5, with 8 bases identical to TRBD1. Germline CDR1 SGHVS, CDR2 FNYEAQ. The CDR3 runs 15 residues. The V gene end was trimmed by 1 base and the J gene end by 3 bases; junction bases not matched to a gene: 2. Here the CDR3 reads CASSLGTGTNQPQHF. In DNA form, the CDR3 reads TGTGCCAGCAGCTTAGGGACAGGGACCAATCAGCCCCAGCATTTT.

This clone is termed medium-sized. The V and J genes are TRBV5-1 and TRBJ2-2; D unclear. V was cut by 3 bases and J by 7 bases, with 4 bases left in between. The germline V gene encodes CDR1 SGHRS and CDR2 YFSETQ. The CDR3 loop spans 11 amino acids. CDR3 DNA sequence: TGCGCCAGCAGCTCAAGCGGGGAGCTGTTTTTT. Its protein product is CASSSSGELFF.

The chain joins TRBV5-4 to TRBJ2-7; D possibly corresponds to TRBD2 (6 bases). The V end lost 4 bases, the J end lost 4 bases, and 21 bases lay between the germline ends. Germline V gene lookup returns CDR1 SGHNT and CDR2 YYREEE (reference sequence). This CDR3 spans 16 amino acids. In DNA form, the CDR3 reads TGTGCCAGCAGCCAAGATTGGGGGGAGCACGGTTACGAGCAGTACTTC. It encodes CASSQDWGEHGYEQYF.

The chain links TRBV6-1 to TRBJ1-1; D call uncertain. Trimming removed 8 bases at V and 0 bases at J, with 7 bases between. Germline CDR1 reads MNHNS; CDR2 reads SASEGT. This CDR3 spans 12 amino acids. CDR3: CASDRLNTEAFF. Here the CDR3 DNA reads TGTGCCAGCGACCGATTGAACACTGAAGCTTTCTTT.

This clone showed up just a few times. The chain has TRBV18 and TRBJ1-6; D gene uncertain. V lost 4 bases and J 8 bases, leaving 9 bases between the germline ends. Germline-derived CDR1 and CDR2 are KGHSH and LQKENI. The CDR3 covers 13 residues. CDR3 amino acids: CASSRGGDSPLHF. In DNA, the CDR3 is TGTGCCAGCTCACGAGGTGGGGATTCACCCCTCCACTTT.

The V and J genes are TRBV7-8 and TRBJ2-5; D may be TRBD1 (6 bases). V gave up 7 bases and J gave up 5 bases, with 11 bases separating them. Germline assignment: CDR1 SGHVS and CDR2 FQNEAQ. This CDR3 has 12 amino acids. The CDR3 loop is CASKQGTETQYF. In DNA, the CDR3 is TGTGCCAGCAAACAGGGTACGGAGACCCAGTACTTC.

Comments on this clone: The same CDR3 is also encoded by other DNA sequences in this sample. The chain is built from TRBV7-2 and TRBJ1-4; a possible D gene is TRBD1 (6 bases). From germline, CDR1 is SGHTA and CDR2 FQGNSA. The V and J ends lost 3 bases and 2 bases respectively, with 7 bases between them. The CDR3 length is 14 residues. Here the CDR3 reads CASSFGGTNEKLFF. The CDR3 region has the DNA TGTGCCAGCAGCTTTGGGGGCACTAATGAAAAACTGTTTTTT.

This clone was observed a single time. This sequence joins TRBV11-2 and TRBJ1-5; no clear D. The germline V and J ends were trimmed by 3 bases and 0 bases, with 9 bases remaining between them. The CDR3 contains 15 residues. Per germline, CDR1 SGHAT and CDR2 FQNNGV. The DNA for the CDR3 is TGTGCCAGCAGCTTTAGGACCGGTAGCAATCAGCCCCAGCATTTT. Translated: CASSFRTGSNQPQHF.

The gene calls are TRBV5-4 and TRBJ2-3; D gene uncertain. Germline V lookup: CDR1 SGHNT, CDR2 YYREEE (reference sequence). This CDR3 has 13 residues. The V end lost 3 bases, the J end lost 4 bases, and 9 bases lay between the germline ends. Written as DNA, the CDR3 is TGTGCCAGCAGCTCTCCATTGGCAGATACGCAGTATTTT. Translated: CASSSPLADTQYF.

The chain is built from TRBV6-6 and TRBJ1-2; no definite D call. The V end was cut by 2 bases, the J end by 2 bases, with 12 bases between. The germline gives CDR1 MNHNY, CDR2 SVGAGI (reference sequence). The CDR3 is made up of 15 amino acids. CDR3 coding DNA: TGTGCCAGCAGTTACCCTGGATACGGCAACTATGGCTACACCTTC. Translation: CASSYPGYGNYGYTF.

This clone was counted a single time. The gene calls are TRBV29-1 and TRBJ1-5; 8 bases are a match to TRBD1. CDR3 length: 13 residues. CDR1 SQVTM and CDR2 ANQGSEA come from the germline V gene. J lost 3 bases, V lost 5 bases, and 3 bases had no gene match. In nucleotides, the CDR3 is TGCAGCGTTTCAGGGGGCTTCAATCAGCCCCAGCATTTT. Amino acids: CSVSGGFNQPQHF.